This T cell receptor beta chain was documented in a study of T cells in Graves' hyperthyroidism and ophthalmopathy. Regions amplified from RNA transcripts were the TCR beta CDR3 regions. Carried out on the TCR CDR3, a first-round RT-PCR used the HTBI primer set. TCRdb re-derived calls from the multiplex PCR reads in MiXCR, one entry per CDR3 protein. The sample lists roughly 570,000 distinct CDR3 sequences, 35% to 55% occurring once. Germline CDR1 is MNHEY and CDR2 is SVGAGI. Trimming removed 4 bases from V and 5 bases from J; junction bases left unmatched: 13. The CDR3 totals 17 residues. This clonotype was detected many times.

This TCR derives from an adult woman with Graves' disease, either hyperthyroidism or ophthalmopathy (not recorded which). V and J are TRBV6-5 and TRBJ2-5; 10 bases align to TRBD2. The specimen sequenced was peripheral blood or thyroid tissue (not recorded which). The chain's CDR3 is CASSSTGLAGAGETQYF. The CDR3 nucleotides are TGTGCCAGCAGTTCTACTGGTCTAGCGGGGGCGGGGGAGACCCAGTACTTC.